This TCR beta chain was recorded in a study of beta chain features in type 1 diabetes. CDR3 length: 13 residues. The germline V and J ends were trimmed by 2 bases and 6 bases, with 8 bases remaining between them. Per germline, CDR1 SGHTA and CDR2 FQGTGA. General study findings and limits: Naive, central memory and Treg TCRB repertoires seemed to resemble each other more closely in patients than they did in healthy donors. No resolution was reached here on whether HLA type influences TCRB rearrangement.

Points on this clone: Its antigen is not known.

The entirety of the isolated RNA underwent reverse transcription, so expressed TCRB transcripts were sequenced. The repertoire was sequenced with immunoSEQ multiplex PCR; TCRdb's copy has only in-frame clones and lacks some. The sample consists of hundreds of thousands of clones, around 30% of them appearing once. Averaging approximately 110 mL, one heparinised blood draw came from each individual donor. The source of this sequence is a man aged 18 to 29 in good health. The sample was naive CD4+ T cells from blood. The chain recombines TRBV7-3 with TRBJ2-1, with D tentatively TRBD2 (5 bases). CDR3 amino acids: CASSLDYGNEQFF. CDR3 sequence (DNA): TGTGCCAGCAGCTTAGACTACGGCAATGAGCAGTTCTTC. The variable domain in full, with the rest retrieved from reference TRBV7-3 and TRBJ2-1, is GAGVSQTPSNKVTEKGKYVELRCDPISGHTALYWYRQSLGQGPEFLIYFQGTGAADDSGLPNDRFFAVRPEGSVSTLKIQRTERGDSAVYLCASSLDYGNEQFFGPGTRLTVL.